Listed below are T cell receptor beta chains from one sample, sequenced in a study of T cell changes during pregnancy in multiple sclerosis. Some clones are missing from TCRdb's copy, which holds only in-frame ones; the method was immunoSEQ multiplex PCR. Among about 80,000 clones listed, about 91% were seen once. The sample consisted of peripheral blood, taken before pregnancy. These receptors all stem from a female donor with multiple sclerosis, enrolled in a pregnancy study. Each CDR3 is given with its conserved first and last residue. The D gene is left open where the match is weak. Clone size is given for some rows only: seen once, a few or many times, or a class if the clone is expanded.

V gene	D gene	J gene	clone size	CDR3 protein	CDR3 DNA
TRBV10-3	TRBD1	TRBJ1-1	NA	CAIRPQTGDTEAFF	TGTGCCATCAGGCCTCAGACAGGGGACACTGAAGCTTTCTTT
TRBV19	NA	TRBJ2-7	NA	CASRRRRNSYEQYF	TGTGCCAGCCGTCGGAGACGGAACTCCTACGAGCAGTACTTC
TRBV2	NA	TRBJ2-7	NA	CASVLSYEQYF	TGTGCCAGCGTACTCTCCTACGAGCAGTACTTC
TRBV7-7	NA	TRBJ2-6	NA	CASSEGLPPFSGANVLTF	TGTGCTAGCAGCGAGGGACTCCCGCCGTTTTCTGGGGCCAACGTCCTGACTTTC
TRBV9	TRBD2	TRBJ2-3	NA	CASSLAGGTDTQYF	TGTGCCAGCAGCTTAGCGGGGGGTACAGATACGCAGTATTTT
TRBV7-9	NA	TRBJ1-4	NA	CASSFREVVVEKLFF	TGTGCCAGCAGCTTTCGAGAGGTCGTGGTGGAAAAACTGTTTTTT
TRBV9	NA	TRBJ2-1	NA	CASSEFSGTYNEQFF	TGTGCCAGCAGCGAATTTAGCGGAACCTACAATGAGCAGTTCTTC
TRBV10-2	TRBD1	TRBJ1-3	NA	CASRPTGAGGTIYF	TGCGCCAGCAGACCAACAGGGGCAGGGGGCACCATATATTTT
TRBV7-6	NA	TRBJ1-1	NA	CASSSGELMTEAFF	TGTGCCAGCAGCTCAGGGGAATTGATGACTGAAGCTTTCTTT
TRBV19	NA	TRBJ2-7	NA	CASSMAHGGYEQYF	TGTGCCAGTAGTATGGCCCATGGGGGGTACGAGCAGTACTTC
TRBV19	TRBD2	TRBJ2-2	NA	CASNGRSTGELFF	TGTGCCAGTAACGGGAGGAGCACCGGGGAGCTGTTTTTT
TRBV7-3	TRBD1	TRBJ1-6	NA	CASSLESGTGVSPLHF	TGTGCCAGCAGCTTGGAATCCGGGACAGGGGTCTCACCCCTCCACTTT
TRBV27	TRBD2	TRBJ2-3	NA	CASSFGGAWGQYF	TGTGCCAGCAGTTTCGGGGGGGCTTGGGGGCAGTATTTT
TRBV2	NA	TRBJ2-5	NA	CARTDFPGPQETQYF	TGTGCCAGGACAGACTTCCCCGGGCCCCAAGAGACCCAGTACTTC
TRBV2	NA	TRBJ1-2	NA	CASGRGRNIIYGYTF	TGTGCCAGCGGGAGGGGCCGAAATATTATCTATGGCTACACCTTC
TRBV6-5	NA	TRBJ2-7	NA	CASSYADRTYEQYF	TGTGCCAGCAGTTACGCGGACAGAACCTACGAGCAGTACTTC
TRBV19	NA	TRBJ2-1	NA	CASSRWTVVSTNEQFF	TGTGCCAGTAGTAGGTGGACAGTTGTAAGTACCAATGAGCAGTTCTTC
TRBV7-3	TRBD2	TRBJ2-2	few	CASSLSGGAGELFF	TGTGCCAGCAGCCTCAGCGGGGGGGCCGGGGAGCTGTTTTTT
TRBV5-5	NA	TRBJ1-6	NA	CASSLTQGVNSPLHF	TGTGCCAGCAGCCTAACGCAGGGTGTAAATTCACCCCTCCACTTT
TRBV5-4	TRBD1	TRBJ1-5	NA	CASSSGTGRQHF	TGTGCCAGCAGCTCCGGGACAGGCCGCCAGCATTTT
TRBV9	TRBD2	TRBJ2-2	NA	CASSVVGGGAGGNTGELFF	TGTGCCAGCAGCGTAGTAGGAGGGGGAGCGGGGGGAAACACCGGGGAGCTGTTTTTT
TRBV27	TRBD1	TRBJ1-1	once	CASRGQGGLNTEAFF	TGTGCCAGCAGAGGACAGGGAGGATTGAACACTGAAGCTTTCTTT
TRBV19	NA	TRBJ1-4	NA	CASSIAGPEKLFF	TGTGCCAGTAGTATAGCGGGTCCTGAAAAACTGTTTTTT
TRBV19	NA	TRBJ1-3	NA	CASKEQISGNTIYF	TGTGCCAGTAAGGAACAGATCTCTGGAAACACCATATATTTT
TRBV15	TRBD2	TRBJ2-1	NA	CATSTGLEADEQFF	TGTGCCACCAGCACTGGACTAGAGGCGGATGAGCAGTTCTTC
TRBV7-9	NA	TRBJ1-1	NA	CASSSDRFGTEAFF	TGTGCCAGCAGCTCCGACAGGTTTGGGACTGAAGCTTTCTTT
TRBV11-2	NA	TRBJ1-2	NA	CASSLTTGNYGYTF	TGTGCCAGCAGCTTAACCACAGGGAACTATGGCTACACCTTC
TRBV5-8	NA	TRBJ1-1	NA	CASSVAQEAFF	TGTGCCAGCAGCGTGGCCCAAGAAGCTTTCTTT
TRBV6-5	NA	TRBJ1-3	NA	CASSQQGSGNTIYF	TGTGCCAGCAGCCAACAGGGCTCTGGAAACACCATATATTTT
TRBV27	TRBD1	TRBJ2-7	NA	CASSPTGGTHEQYF	TGTGCCAGCAGTCCTACAGGGGGAACCCACGAGCAGTACTTC
TRBV5-6	NA	TRBJ2-7	once	CASSFGTGTYEQYF	TGTGCCAGCAGCTTCGGAACAGGAACCTACGAGCAGTACTTC
TRBV27	TRBD1	TRBJ1-2	NA	CASRNLQGPQYGYTF	TGTGCCAGCAGAAACCTACAGGGGCCGCAATATGGCTACACCTTC
TRBV11-2	TRBD1	TRBJ2-7	NA	CASSFTGGTYEQYF	TGTGCCAGCAGCTTTACAGGGGGGACCTACGAGCAGTACTTC
TRBV29-1	NA	TRBJ1-4	NA	CSVGATGQSNEKLFF	TGCAGCGTTGGAGCTACAGGACAGTCTAATGAAAAACTGTTTTTT
TRBV13	NA	TRBJ1-1	once	CASSQTGNTEAFF	TGTGCCAGCAGCCAAACAGGGAACACTGAAGCTTTCTTT
TRBV10-2	NA	TRBJ2-1	NA	CASSIGGDYNEQFF	TGCGCCAGCAGTATCGGCGGAGACTACAATGAGCAGTTCTTC
TRBV9	TRBD1	TRBJ2-7	NA	CASSPRPTGDEQYF	TGTGCCAGCAGCCCGCGCCCTACAGGGGACGAGCAGTACTTC
TRBV7-8	TRBD1	TRBJ1-1	NA	CASSSRQGKWTQAEAFF	TGTGCCAGCAGCTCGCGACAGGGGAAATGGACTCAGGCTGAAGCTTTCTTT
TRBV9	TRBD2	TRBJ2-3	NA	CASSGGTSGGAMNFSDTQYF	TGTGCCAGCAGCGGAGGGACTAGCGGGGGGGCCATGAATTTTTCGGATACGCAGTATTTT
TRBV9	NA	TRBJ2-7	NA	CASSVEGVGGGYEQYF	TGTGCCAGCAGCGTAGAGGGGGTAGGAGGTGGATACGAGCAGTACTTC
TRBV6-5	NA	TRBJ2-5	NA	CASSYSSGGETQYF	TGTGCCAGCAGTTACTCATCAGGGGGGGAGACCCAGTACTTC
TRBV7-3	TRBD2	TRBJ2-1	NA	CASSLFQRGSSYNEQFF	TGTGCCAGCAGCTTATTTCAGCGGGGGAGCTCCTACAATGAGCAGTTCTTC
TRBV30	NA	TRBJ1-2	NA	CAWIWPSNYGYTF	TGTGCCTGGATTTGGCCGTCCAACTATGGCTACACCTTC
TRBV18	NA	TRBJ1-3	NA	CASSPQTGPSGNTIYF	TGTGCCAGCTCACCACAGACAGGTCCCTCTGGAAACACCATATATTTT
TRBV29-1	TRBD1	TRBJ2-7	NA	CSAVRQGVIYEQYF	TGCAGCGCGGTGCGACAGGGGGTCATATACGAGCAGTACTTC